This T cell receptor beta chain was sequenced during a study of blood T cell repertoires in COVID-19. The recovered donors of Cohort 3 showed two negative PCRs, clearance, or symptom resolution. V dropped 4 bases and J dropped 2 bases, with 9 bases sitting between them. This CDR3 is built from 13 residues. Germline V gene data show CDR1 as LGHDT and CDR2 as YNNKEL (reference sequence). Original processing notes: By means of reference gene primer amplification, nucleated cell counts were estimated. Only in-frame clones appear in the TCRdb table, and some are missing; sequencing was by immunoSEQ multiplex PCR. Clone size and V and J calls were adopted from that table, with D and trimming inferred from the DNA. Of 250,000 or so clones listed, around 85% are singletons.

J is TRBJ2-7 and V is TRBV3-1 (or the pseudogene TRBV3-2); TRBD1 might be the D (6 bases). The sequenced material came from PBMCs or T cells enriched from blood (not recorded which). The TCR sequence derives from a woman between 50 and 59 years old who had recovered from COVID-19. CDR3: CASSRDKPYEQYF. The DNA of the CDR3 is TGTGCCAGCAGCCGGGACAAGCCCTACGAGCAGTACTTC.